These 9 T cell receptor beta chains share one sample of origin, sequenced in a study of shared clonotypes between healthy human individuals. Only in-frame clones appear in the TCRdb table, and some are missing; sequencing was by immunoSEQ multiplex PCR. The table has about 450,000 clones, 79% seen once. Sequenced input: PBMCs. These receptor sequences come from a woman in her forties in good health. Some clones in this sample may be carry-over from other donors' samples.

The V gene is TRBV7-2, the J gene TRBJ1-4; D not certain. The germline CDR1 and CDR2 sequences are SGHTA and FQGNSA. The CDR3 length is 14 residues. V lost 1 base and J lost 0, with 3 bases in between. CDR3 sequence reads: CASSLGATNEKLFF. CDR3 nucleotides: TGTGCCAGCAGCTTAGGTGCAACTAATGAAAAACTGTTTTTT.

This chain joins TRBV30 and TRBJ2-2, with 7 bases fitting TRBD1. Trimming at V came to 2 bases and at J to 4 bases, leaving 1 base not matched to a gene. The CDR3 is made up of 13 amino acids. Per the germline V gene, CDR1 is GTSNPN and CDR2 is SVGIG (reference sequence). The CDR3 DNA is TGTGCCTGGAGTAAGGGGGCCACCGGGGAGCTGTTTTTT. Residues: CAWSKGATGELFF.

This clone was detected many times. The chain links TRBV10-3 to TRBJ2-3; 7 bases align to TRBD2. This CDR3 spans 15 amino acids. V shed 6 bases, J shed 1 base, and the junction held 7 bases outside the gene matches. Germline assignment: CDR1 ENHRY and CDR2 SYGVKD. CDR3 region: CAIRETSLGTDTQYF. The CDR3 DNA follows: TGTGCCATCAGAGAGACTAGCCTTGGCACAGATACGCAGTATTTT.

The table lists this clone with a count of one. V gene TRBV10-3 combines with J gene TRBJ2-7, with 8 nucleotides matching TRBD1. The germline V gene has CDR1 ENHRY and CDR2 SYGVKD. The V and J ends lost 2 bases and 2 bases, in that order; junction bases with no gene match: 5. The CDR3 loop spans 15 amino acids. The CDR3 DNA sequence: TGTGCCATCAGTGAGCCCGGGACAGGAACCTACGAGCAGTACTTC. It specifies CAISEPGTGTYEQYF.

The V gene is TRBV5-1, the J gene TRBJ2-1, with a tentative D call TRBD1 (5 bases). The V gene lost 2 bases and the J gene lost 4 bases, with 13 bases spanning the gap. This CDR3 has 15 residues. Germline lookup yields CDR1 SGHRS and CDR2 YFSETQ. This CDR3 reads CASSLNRPAYNEQFF. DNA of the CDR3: TGCGCCAGCAGCTTAAACAGGCCCGCTTACAATGAGCAGTTCTTC.

CDR3 coding DNA: TGTGCCTGGAGTATCCGGGGCGAGTACGAGCAGTACTTC. This gives the protein CAWSIRGEYEQYF. The V call is TRBV30, the J call TRBJ2-7; D may correspond to TRBD1 or TRBD2 (5 bases each). Per the germline V gene, CDR1 is GTSNPN and CDR2 is SVGIG (reference sequence). The CDR3 is 13 residues long. V lost 2 bases and J lost 4, with 12 bases in between.

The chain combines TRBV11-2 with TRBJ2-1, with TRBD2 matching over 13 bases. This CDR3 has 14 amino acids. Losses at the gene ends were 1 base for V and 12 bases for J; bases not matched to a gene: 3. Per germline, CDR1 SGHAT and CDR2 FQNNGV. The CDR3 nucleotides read TGTGCCAGCAGCTTAGGGACTAGCGGGAGTACGCAGTTCTTC. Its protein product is CASSLGTSGSTQFF.

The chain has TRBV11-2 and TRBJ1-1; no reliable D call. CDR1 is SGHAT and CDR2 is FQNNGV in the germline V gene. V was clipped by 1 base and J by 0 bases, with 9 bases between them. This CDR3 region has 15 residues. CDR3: CASSLAGRLNTEAFF. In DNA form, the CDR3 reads TGTGCCAGCAGCTTAGCGGGCAGGCTGAACACTGAAGCTTTCTTT.

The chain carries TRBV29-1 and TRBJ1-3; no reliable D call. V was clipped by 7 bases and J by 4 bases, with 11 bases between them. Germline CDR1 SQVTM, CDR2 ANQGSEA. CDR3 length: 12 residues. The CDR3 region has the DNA TGCAGCGGCCAGGAAAGGGGAAACACCATATATTTT. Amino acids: CSGQERGNTIYF.